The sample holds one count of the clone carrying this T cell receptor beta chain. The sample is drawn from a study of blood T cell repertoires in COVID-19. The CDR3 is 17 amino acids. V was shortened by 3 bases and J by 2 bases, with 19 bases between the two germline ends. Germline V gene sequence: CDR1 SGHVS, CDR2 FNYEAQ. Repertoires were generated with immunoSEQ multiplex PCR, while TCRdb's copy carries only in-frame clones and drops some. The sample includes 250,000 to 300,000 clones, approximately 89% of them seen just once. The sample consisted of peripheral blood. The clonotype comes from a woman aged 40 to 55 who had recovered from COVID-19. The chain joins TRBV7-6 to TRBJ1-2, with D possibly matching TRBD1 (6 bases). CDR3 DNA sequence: TGTGCCAGCAGCTTGAGGCCGGGGGGCGACAGGAACTATGGCTACACCTTC. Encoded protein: CASSLRPGGDRNYGYTF.